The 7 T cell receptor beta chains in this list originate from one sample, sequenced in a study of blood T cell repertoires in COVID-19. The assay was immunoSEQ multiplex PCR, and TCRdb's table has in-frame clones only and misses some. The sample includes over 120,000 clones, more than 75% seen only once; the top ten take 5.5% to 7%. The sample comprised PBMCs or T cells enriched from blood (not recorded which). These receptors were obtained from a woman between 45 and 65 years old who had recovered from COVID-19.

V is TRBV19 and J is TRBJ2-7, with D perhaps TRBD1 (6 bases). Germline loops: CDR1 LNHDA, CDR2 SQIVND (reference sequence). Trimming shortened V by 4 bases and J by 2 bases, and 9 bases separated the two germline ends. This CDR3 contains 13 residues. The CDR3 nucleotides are TGTGCCAGTAGTACACGGGACACCTACGAGCAGTACTTC. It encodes CASSTRDTYEQYF.

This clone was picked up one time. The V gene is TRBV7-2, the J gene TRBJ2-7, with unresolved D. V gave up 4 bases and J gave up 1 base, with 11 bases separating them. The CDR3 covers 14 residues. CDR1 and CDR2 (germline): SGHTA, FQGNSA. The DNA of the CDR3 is TGTGCCAGCAGCTCGAGTAACCCGTCCTACGAGCAGTACTTC. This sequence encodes CASSSSNPSYEQYF.

CDR3 bases: TGTGCCAGCAGCTTAGTCGGGACTAGCGGGGGAGAGACCCAGTACTTC. This translates into CASSLVGTSGGETQYF. The chain couples TRBV7-6 to TRBJ2-5, with 14 bases that match TRBD2. CDR1 SGHVS and CDR2 FNYEAQ come from the germline V gene. V lost 1 base, J lost 4 bases, and 2 bases stayed unmatched. The CDR3 totals 16 residues.

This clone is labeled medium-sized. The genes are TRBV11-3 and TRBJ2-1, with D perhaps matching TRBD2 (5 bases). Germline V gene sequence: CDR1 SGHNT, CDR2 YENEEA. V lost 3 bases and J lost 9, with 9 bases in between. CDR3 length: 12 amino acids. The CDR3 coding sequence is TGTGCCAGCAGCTTCGGAGGTCGTGAGCAGTTCTTC. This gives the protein CASSFGGREQFF.

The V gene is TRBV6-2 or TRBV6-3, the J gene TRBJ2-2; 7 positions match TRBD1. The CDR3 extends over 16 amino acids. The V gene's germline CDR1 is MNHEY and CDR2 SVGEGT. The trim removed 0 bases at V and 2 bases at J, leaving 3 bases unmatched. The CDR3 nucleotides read TGTGCCAGCAGTTACTCTGGGACAGACAACACCGGGGAGCTGTTTTTT. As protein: CASSYSGTDNTGELFF.

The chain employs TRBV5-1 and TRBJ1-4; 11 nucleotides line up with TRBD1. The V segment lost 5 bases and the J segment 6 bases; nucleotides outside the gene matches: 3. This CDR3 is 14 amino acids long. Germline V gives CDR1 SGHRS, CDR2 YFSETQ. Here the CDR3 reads CASSRTGGDEKLFF. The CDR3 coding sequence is TGCGCCAGCAGTAGGACAGGGGGCGATGAAAAACTGTTTTTT.

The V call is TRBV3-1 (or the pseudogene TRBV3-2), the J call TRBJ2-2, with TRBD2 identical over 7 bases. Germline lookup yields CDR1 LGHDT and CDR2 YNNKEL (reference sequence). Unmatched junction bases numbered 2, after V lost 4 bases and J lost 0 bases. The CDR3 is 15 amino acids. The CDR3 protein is CASSREGANTGELFF. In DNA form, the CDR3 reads TGTGCCAGCAGCCGGGAGGGAGCGAACACCGGGGAGCTGTTTTTT.